The entry below gives a single T cell receptor beta chain sequence along with its context. The antigen remains unidentified. V was clipped by 1 base and J by 5 bases, with 11 bases between them. Germline lookup yields CDR1 KGHSH and CDR2 LQKENI. The CDR3 covers 14 residues. In TCRdb, the 5' RACE reads were re-called with MiXCR into one record per CDR3 protein. The sample has 10,000 or so distinct CDR3 sequences, about a quarter seen once. Naive CD4+ cells had CD25+ Tregs removed. Whole-study results and caveats: The TCR gene usage of tumor memory CD4+ T cells clustered together with blood and lymph node memory CD4+ cells and with lymph node naive CD4+ cells.

This sequence joins TRBV18 and TRBJ1-1, with D hard to call. This receptor was obtained from a female donor with breast cancer. The source material was naive CD4+ T cells sorted from a lymph node. The subset denotes: naive CD4+ T cells, CD4+CD45RA+CD25-. Here the CDR3 reads CASSPLAGGTEAFF. DNA for the CDR3: TGTGCCAGCTCACCACTGGCGGGTGGGACTGAAGCTTTCTTT.